What follows are 12 T cell receptor beta chains derived from one specimen sequenced in a study of blood T cells in healthy people across ages. Sample-barcoded 5' priming and a J-beta primer mix drove a second PCR of 7 to 11 cycles. TCRdb re-derived calls from the 5' RACE reads in MiXCR, one entry per CDR3 protein. The sample lists fewer than 2 million distinct CDR3 sequences, about two fifths occurring once. The sample taken for sequencing was blood. Receptors originate from a human donor in good health.

This clonotype was counted between two and nine times. This chain links TRBV29-1 with TRBJ1-1; weak D call: TRBD1 (5 bases). The germline gives CDR1 SQVTM, CDR2 ANQGSEA. With 4 bases removed from V and 3 bases from J, the gap between germline ends came to 9 bases. The CDR3 is 12 residues long. CDR3 protein: CSVGRGDTEAFF. The CDR3 DNA sequence: TGCAGCGTTGGTAGGGGCGACACTGAAGCTTTCTTT. The variable domain in full, completed from reference TRBV29-1 and TRBJ1-1, reads SAVISQKPSRDICQRGTSLTIQCQVDSQVTMMFWYRQQPGQSLTLIATANQGSEATYESGFVIDKFPISRPNLTFSTLTVSNMSPEDSSIYLCSVGRGDTEAFFGQGTRLTVV.

This clonotype has a count of ten or more. The V and J genes are TRBV11-2 and TRBJ2-4, with D maybe TRBD2 (6 bases). This CDR3 comprises 14 residues. Trimming left V 5 bases short and J 6 bases short, with 14 bases between. CDR1 is SGHAT, CDR2 FQNNGV, per germline. The CDR3 loop is CASSLSGTSNIQYF. As DNA, the CDR3 is TGTGCCAGCAGCCTTTCCGGGACTTCAAACATTCAGTACTTC.

This chain connects TRBV30 to TRBJ1-2, with D tentatively TRBD1 (5 bases). The CDR3 sequence is 13 residues long. Germline CDR1 and CDR2: GTSNPN and SVGIG (reference sequence). The ends were cut back, 5 bases at V and 4 bases at J, with 14 bases in the middle. The chain's CDR3 is CAWALQASYGYTF. DNA for the CDR3: TGTGCCTGGGCCTTACAGGCGTCCTATGGCTACACCTTC.

In its sample, this clonotype was seen a few times. The V and J genes are TRBV29-1 and TRBJ2-5; D is undetermined. Germline CDR1 reads SQVTM; CDR2 reads ANQGSEA. The CDR3 runs to 12 residues. Between the trimmed V and J ends, which lost 4 bases and 3 bases, there was a span of 9 bases. CDR3 sequence: CSVGGWEETQYF. DNA for the CDR3: TGCAGCGTTGGGGGTTGGGAAGAGACCCAGTACTTC. The full variable domain, rest sourced from reference TRBV29-1 and TRBJ2-5, is SAVISQKPSRDICQRGTSLTIQCQVDSQVTMMFWYRQQPGQSLTLIATANQGSEATYESGFVIDKFPISRPNLTFSTLTVSNMSPEDSSIYLCSVGGWEETQYFGPGTRLLVL.

This clonotype is a singleton in its sample. V gene TRBV6-2 or TRBV6-3 combines with J gene TRBJ2-1; tentative D call: TRBD1 (8 bases). This CDR3 has 13 amino acids. Trimming shortened V by 7 bases and J by 5 bases, and 12 bases separated the two germline ends. CDR1 is MNHEY, CDR2 SVGEGT, per germline. The CDR3 sequence: CASNRGGDNEQFF. The DNA of the CDR3 is TGTGCCAGCAACAGGGGGGGGGACAATGAGCAGTTCTTC.

This clonotype has only a few counts. The rearrangement joins TRBV6-6 to TRBJ1-5; weak D call: TRBD1 (5 bases). CDR1 and CDR2 from the germline V gene are MNHNY and SVGAGI (reference sequence). The CDR3 is 13 amino acids. The germline V and J ends were trimmed by 5 bases and 6 bases, with 11 bases remaining between them. The CDR3 DNA is TGTGCCAGCAGTATGGACATTACTCAGCCCCAGCATTTT. It encodes CASSMDITQPQHF.

The chain uses TRBV24-1 and TRBJ2-5; 15 bases are a match to TRBD2. Germline lookup yields CDR1 KGHDR and CDR2 SFDVKD. This CDR3 region has 16 residues. V was pared by 0 bases and J by 5 bases, with 0 bases of the junction left unmatched. The CDR3 loop reads CATSDLGTSGGETQYF. The CDR3 bases are TGTGCCACCAGTGATTTGGGGACTAGCGGGGGGGAGACCCAGTACTTC.

This rearrangement joins TRBV29-1 to TRBJ1-5, with 9 bases lining up with TRBD1. Germline V gene data show CDR1 as SQVTM and CDR2 as ANQGSEA. V dropped 6 bases and J dropped 2; count of bases not matched to a gene: 14. The CDR3 has 17 residues. CDR3 in DNA: TGCAGCGTGATCGCCGGGACAGGGAATATAGGCAATCAGCCCCAGCATTTT. It is translated as CSVIAGTGNIGNQPQHF.

In this sample, this clonotype turned up many times. V and J are TRBV20-1 and TRBJ1-2, with D possibly being TRBD1 (5 bases). Germline V gene sequence: CDR1 DFQATT, CDR2 SNEGSKA (reference sequence). The germline V and J ends were trimmed by 5 bases and 2 bases, with 6 bases remaining between them. The length of the CDR3 is 11 residues. CDR3 DNA: TGCAGTGCTCCAGGGAACTATGGCTACACCTTC. Its protein is CSAPGNYGYTF.

The V gene is TRBV4-2, the J gene TRBJ2-1; 11 nucleotides match TRBD2. CDR1 LGHNA and CDR2 YNFKEQ come from the germline V gene. The V segment lost 0 bases and the J segment 8 bases; nucleotides outside the gene matches: 9. This CDR3 contains 17 residues. CDR3 sequence: CASSQDEGLAVRDEQFF. CDR3 nucleotide sequence: TGTGCCAGCAGCCAAGATGAGGGACTAGCGGTTCGGGATGAGCAGTTCTTC.

A word on this clonotype: Compared with germline, one end of the junction differs, possibly owing to a read error. The rearrangement joins TRBV7-2 to TRBJ2-3, with 9 bases fitting TRBD2. CDR1 is SGHTA, CDR2 FQGNSA, per germline. This CDR3 spans 15 amino acids. CDR3 DNA: TGTGCCTGCAGCGTAGAAGCTATAGCGGGAGAAACGCAGTATTTT. It is translated as CACSVEAIAGETQYF.

The sample holds a few counts of this clonotype. This rearrangement joins TRBV2 to TRBJ2-1, with 7 bases aligning to TRBD1. The junction had 4 bases not matched to a gene; V was cut back by 11 bases and J by 0 bases. This CDR3 is built from 13 residues. Germline CDR1 is SNHLY and CDR2 is FYNNEI. In DNA form, the CDR3 reads TGTGCCGGACAGGAACTCTCCTACAATGAGCAGTTCTTC. Protein sequence: CAGQELSYNEQFF. Drawing the rest from reference TRBV2 and TRBJ2-1, the complete variable domain is EPEVTQTPSHQVTQMGQEVILRCVPISNHLYFYWYRQILGQKVEFLVSFYNNEISEKSEIFDDQFSVERPDGSNFTLKIRSTKLEDSAMYFCAGQELSYNEQFFGPGTRLTVL.